Listed below are T cell receptor beta chains from one sample, sequenced in a study of T cells in Graves' hyperthyroidism and ophthalmopathy. Via MiXCR, TCRdb re-called the multiplex PCR reads, giving one row per CDR3 protein. Here the sample spans 500,000 to 550,000 distinct CDR3 sequences, about a fifth being singletons. Sequences were obtained from blood. The receptors stem from a man aged 18 to 30 with Graves' hyperthyroidism. CDR3s include the opening cysteine and the closing phenylalanine or tryptophan. D genes are given only for firm matches. Part of the rows lack a size; the others show once, few, many or a class for expanded clones.

CDR3aa: CASSSYRDRSFYEQYF
CDR3nt: TGTGCCAGCAGTTCCTACCGGGACAGGAGTTTCTACGAGCAGTACTTC
v_gene: TRBV27
abundance: many
j_gene: TRBJ2-7
d_gene: TRBD1

CDR3aa: CASSVASRGAQETQYF
CDR3nt: TGTGCCAGCAGCGTAGCTTCCCGGGGGGCCCAAGAGACCCAGTACTTC
v_gene: TRBV9
abundance: -
j_gene: TRBJ2-5
d_gene: -

CDR3aa: CASSRFAAMVNSPLHF
CDR3nt: TGCGCCAGCAGCCGCTTCGCGGCAATGGTGAATTCACCCCTCCACTTT
v_gene: TRBV4-1
abundance: few
j_gene: TRBJ1-6
d_gene: -

CDR3aa: CASSATGDTEAFF
CDR3nt: TGTGCCAGTAGTGCGACAGGGGACACTGAAGCTTTCTTT
v_gene: TRBV19
abundance: many
j_gene: TRBJ1-1
d_gene: TRBD1

CDR3aa: CSARMRGRAGGPQHF
CDR3nt: TGCAGTGCTAGAATGCGAGGGAGGGCTGGCGGGCCCCAGCATTTT
v_gene: TRBV20-1
abundance: many
j_gene: TRBJ1-5
d_gene: -

CDR3aa: CASSLGQGSPHGYTF
CDR3nt: TGTGCCAGCAGCTTAGGTCAGGGGTCCCCCCATGGCTACACCTTC
v_gene: TRBV7-8
abundance: many
j_gene: TRBJ1-2
d_gene: -

CDR3aa: CATSDLHGGRAFF
CDR3nt: TGTGCCACCAGTGATTTGCATGGGGGAAGGGCTTTCTTT
v_gene: TRBV24-1
abundance: many
j_gene: TRBJ1-1
d_gene: -

CDR3aa: CASSQVGVSGGTGELFF
CDR3nt: TGCGCCAGCAGCCAAGTGGGGGTGTCAGGGGGGACCGGGGAGCTGTTTTTT
v_gene: TRBV4-1
abundance: -
j_gene: TRBJ2-2
d_gene: -

CDR3aa: CASSFTDRGEAFF
CDR3nt: TGTGCCAGCAGTTTCACTGACAGGGGTGAAGCTTTCTTT
v_gene: TRBV12-3/TRBV12-4
abundance: -
j_gene: TRBJ1-1
d_gene: TRBD1

CDR3aa: CASSLGDRVGTEAFF
CDR3nt: TGTGCCAGCAGCTTAGGGGACAGGGTGGGAACTGAAGCTTTCTTT
v_gene: TRBV7-4
abundance: -
j_gene: TRBJ1-1
d_gene: TRBD1

CDR3aa: CASSLGTTGNTIYF
CDR3nt: TGTGCCAGCAGCTTAGGCACAACTGGAAACACCATATATTTT
v_gene: TRBV7-2
abundance: many
j_gene: TRBJ1-3
d_gene: -

CDR3aa: CASSLDTGGTEQYF
CDR3nt: TGTGCCAGCAGCTTAGATACGGGGGGTACCGAGCAGTACTTC
v_gene: TRBV11-2
abundance: many
j_gene: TRBJ2-7
d_gene: TRBD2

CDR3aa: CASRSLDTNTEAFF
CDR3nt: TGTGCCAGCAGATCCTTAGACACGAACACTGAAGCTTTCTTT
v_gene: TRBV12-3/TRBV12-4
abundance: -
j_gene: TRBJ1-1
d_gene: -

CDR3aa: CASSYSGDRGGGYTF
CDR3nt: TGTGCCAGCAGTTACTCGGGGGACAGGGGAGGAGGCTACACCTTC
v_gene: TRBV12-3/TRBV12-4
abundance: -
j_gene: TRBJ1-2
d_gene: TRBD1

CDR3aa: CASSLDLRVGVQETQYF
CDR3nt: TGTGCCAGCAGCTTAGATTTGCGTGTTGGGGTTCAAGAGACCCAGTACTTC
v_gene: TRBV6-5
abundance: -
j_gene: TRBJ2-5
d_gene: -

CDR3aa: CASSLGFQRQSYGYTF
CDR3nt: TGTGCCAGCAGCTTGGGTTTCCAAAGGCAGTCCTATGGCTACACCTTC
v_gene: TRBV5-5
abundance: many
j_gene: TRBJ1-2
d_gene: -

CDR3aa: CASTRQGATYEQYF
CDR3nt: TGTGCCAGCACAAGACAGGGGGCTACCTACGAGCAGTACTTC
v_gene: TRBV6-1
abundance: many
j_gene: TRBJ2-7
d_gene: TRBD1

CDR3aa: CAGGGDRVQPQHF
CDR3nt: TGTGCCGGAGGGGGGGACAGGGTCCAGCCCCAGCATTTT
v_gene: TRBV28
abundance: -
j_gene: TRBJ1-5
d_gene: TRBD1

CDR3aa: CASSPYQGVAQHF
CDR3nt: TGTGCCAGCAGCCCGTACCAGGGGGTAGCCCAGCATTTT
v_gene: TRBV5-5
abundance: -
j_gene: TRBJ1-5
d_gene: TRBD1

CDR3aa: CASSLIRTEIYEQYF
CDR3nt: TGTGCCAGCAGTTTAATTCGGACAGAGATATACGAGCAGTACTTC
v_gene: TRBV6-5
abundance: few
j_gene: TRBJ2-7
d_gene: -

CDR3aa: CASSYSTREGEAFF
CDR3nt: TGTGCCAGCAGTTACTCAACGAGGGAGGGTGAAGCTTTCTTT
v_gene: TRBV6-5
abundance: many
j_gene: TRBJ1-1
d_gene: -

CDR3aa: CASSLVRDLGYTF
CDR3nt: TGTGCCAGCAGTTTAGTAAGGGACTTGGGCTACACCTTC
v_gene: TRBV12-3/TRBV12-4
abundance: many
j_gene: TRBJ1-2
d_gene: -

CDR3aa: CSATTRTGDDGYTF
CDR3nt: TGCAGTGCCACCACCCGTACAGGGGATGATGGCTACACCTTC
v_gene: TRBV20-1
abundance: few
j_gene: TRBJ1-2
d_gene: TRBD1

CDR3aa: CASSFAGEGSPLHF
CDR3nt: TGTGCCAGCAGTTTTGCAGGGGAAGGGTCACCCCTCCACTTT
v_gene: TRBV27
abundance: many
j_gene: TRBJ1-6
d_gene: -

CDR3aa: CASAFPGELFF
CDR3nt: TGCGCCAGCGCCTTTCCCGGGGAGCTGTTTTTT
v_gene: TRBV10-2
abundance: once
j_gene: TRBJ2-2
d_gene: -

CDR3aa: CASSFQGAYNEQFF
CDR3nt: TGTGCCAGCAGCTTCCAGGGGGCCTACAATGAGCAGTTCTTC
v_gene: TRBV5-6
abundance: few
j_gene: TRBJ2-1
d_gene: TRBD1

CDR3aa: CASSWAIGSSYGYTF
CDR3nt: TGCGCCAGCAGCTGGGCAATTGGTTCCTCCTATGGCTACACCTTC
v_gene: TRBV5-1
abundance: few
j_gene: TRBJ1-2
d_gene: -

CDR3aa: CASSKGKRNSYEQYF
CDR3nt: TGTGCCAGCAGTAAAGGGAAGCGAAACTCCTACGAGCAGTACTTC
v_gene: TRBV28
abundance: -
j_gene: TRBJ2-7
d_gene: -

CDR3aa: CASSVGSGAAYEQYF
CDR3nt: TGTGCCAGCAGCGTAGGCAGCGGAGCGGCCTACGAGCAGTACTTC
v_gene: TRBV9
abundance: many
j_gene: TRBJ2-7
d_gene: -

CDR3aa: CASSRQDGLKGYTF
CDR3nt: TGTGCCAGCAGCCGACAGGACGGCCTTAAGGGCTACACCTTC
v_gene: TRBV12-3/TRBV12-4
abundance: -
j_gene: TRBJ1-2
d_gene: -

CDR3aa: CATGTGPETQYF
CDR3nt: TGTGCCACGGGGACAGGGCCGGAGACCCAGTACTTC
v_gene: TRBV7-9
abundance: -
j_gene: TRBJ2-5
d_gene: TRBD1

CDR3aa: CASSGSGSGANVLTF
CDR3nt: TGTGCCAGCAGTGGTTCGGGTTCTGGGGCCAACGTCCTGACTTTC
v_gene: TRBV2
abundance: many
j_gene: TRBJ2-6
d_gene: -

CDR3aa: CASSFPGSGVQETQYF
CDR3nt: TGTGCCAGCAGTTTCCCGGGTAGCGGGGTTCAAGAGACCCAGTACTTC
v_gene: TRBV6-5
abundance: -
j_gene: TRBJ2-5
d_gene: TRBD2

CDR3aa: CSSSTRGLEQYF
CDR3nt: TGTTCCAGCAGCACTCGGGGTCTCGAGCAGTACTTC
v_gene: TRBV12-3/TRBV12-4
abundance: -
j_gene: TRBJ2-7
d_gene: -

CDR3aa: CASRGGREDGYTF
CDR3nt: TGTGCCAGCAGGGGTGGGAGGGAGGATGGCTACACCTTC
v_gene: TRBV28
abundance: -
j_gene: TRBJ1-2
d_gene: -

CDR3aa: CATSDQGPSRTGELFF
CDR3nt: TGTGCCACCAGCGACCAGGGACCGTCCAGGACCGGGGAGCTGTTTTTT
v_gene: TRBV15
abundance: many
j_gene: TRBJ2-2
d_gene: -

CDR3aa: CASSMGQGIGVNTEAFF
CDR3nt: TGTGCCAGTAGTATGGGACAGGGGATCGGCGTGAACACTGAAGCTTTCTTT
v_gene: TRBV19
abundance: many
j_gene: TRBJ1-1
d_gene: TRBD1

CDR3aa: CSARPGLGYGYTF
CDR3nt: TGCAGTGCTAGGCCGGGTTTAGGTTATGGCTACACCTTC
v_gene: TRBV20-1
abundance: many
j_gene: TRBJ1-2
d_gene: -

CDR3aa: CASSQYLLTETQYF
CDR3nt: TGTGCCAGCAGCCAGTACCTCCTTACGGAGACCCAGTACTTC
v_gene: TRBV3-1
abundance: few
j_gene: TRBJ2-5
d_gene: -

CDR3aa: CASSLQVQETQYF
CDR3nt: TGTGCCAGCAGCCTACAGGTCCAAGAGACCCAGTACTTC
v_gene: TRBV7-2
abundance: many
j_gene: TRBJ2-5
d_gene: -

CDR3aa: CASRRQGINYGYTF
CDR3nt: TGTGCCAGCAGACGACAGGGCATCAACTATGGCTACACCTTC
v_gene: TRBV6-1
abundance: many
j_gene: TRBJ1-2
d_gene: TRBD1

CDR3aa: CASSLGLDLTGELFF
CDR3nt: TGTGCCAGCAGTCTCGGGTTGGACCTCACCGGGGAGCTGTTTTTT
v_gene: TRBV12-3/TRBV12-4
abundance: many
j_gene: TRBJ2-2
d_gene: -

CDR3aa: CASSQGHDHQPQHF
CDR3nt: TGCGCCAGCAGCCAAGGACACGACCATCAGCCCCAGCATTTT
v_gene: TRBV4-1
abundance: -
j_gene: TRBJ1-5
d_gene: -

CDR3aa: CASSIDSGGGGQPQHF
CDR3nt: TGTGCCAGTAGTATAGATTCGGGGGGTGGCGGCCAGCCCCAGCATTTT
v_gene: TRBV19
abundance: few
j_gene: TRBJ1-5
d_gene: -

CDR3aa: CASRIRQGGYEQYF
CDR3nt: TGTGCCAGCAGAATAAGACAGGGAGGGTACGAGCAGTACTTC
v_gene: TRBV27
abundance: once
j_gene: TRBJ2-7
d_gene: -

CDR3aa: CATSDPSGRGETQYF
CDR3nt: TGTGCCACCAGTGACCCGAGCGGGAGGGGCGAGACCCAGTACTTC
v_gene: TRBV24-1
abundance: -
j_gene: TRBJ2-5
d_gene: TRBD2